This T cell receptor (beta chain) was sequenced during a study of blood T cells in healthy people across ages. Combining a sample-barcoded 5' primer with a J-beta primer mix, a second PCR ran for 7 to 11 cycles. Tagging of each cDNA molecule was performed by a template-switch adaptor with 12 random nucleotides. Per sample, CDR3-containing paired-end reads numbered at least 2.5 million. TCRdb recomputed calls from the 5' RACE reads with MiXCR, one row per CDR3 protein. The data show about 970,000 distinct CDR3 sequences, 45% to 60% seen once. V lost 3 bases to trimming and J lost 4 bases; unmatched junction nucleotides: 2. This CDR3 is built from 13 residues. Germline CDR1 is GTSNPN and CDR2 is SVGIG (reference sequence). Sample donors were healthy Caucasian individuals that came from Russia, aged roughly 6 to 100.

This clonotype was obtained from an older woman in good health. V is TRBV30 and J is TRBJ2-4; 8 positions agree with TRBD1. The sequenced material came from blood. The CDR3 DNA sequence: TGTGCCTGGAGGGACAGGGAGAAAAACATTCAGTACTTC. It specifies CAWRDREKNIQYF.